This T cell receptor beta chain emerged from a study of CD8 T cells in Susac syndrome. Germline V gives CDR1 DFQATT, CDR2 SNEGSKA (reference sequence). V was pared by 0 bases and J by 7 bases, with 6 bases between. This CDR3 has 11 residues. In blood CD8+ and CD4+ T cells, TCR beta underwent sequencing. Random hexamers primed reverse transcription of roughly 0.5 to 1 ug RNA. Amplification of TCR beta CDR3 spanned 54 Vbeta and 13 Jbeta via immunoSEQ multiplex PCR. One entry per CDR3 protein results from TCRdb running MiXCR on the immunoSEQ multiplex PCR reads. This sample has roughly 100,000 distinct CDR3 sequences, with approximately 94% found just once.

The clonotype comes from a human donor with Susac syndrome. Sequenced: CD8+ T cells from PBMCs. The chain has TRBV20-1 and TRBJ2-5; no definite D call. The CDR3 coding sequence is TGCAGTGCTAGAGAGGTGGGGACCCAGTACTTC. This gives the protein CSAREVGTQYF.